This T cell receptor (beta chain) is from a study of Graves' ophthalmopathy and Graves' hyperthyroidism. Findings and caveats of the study: The model reached roughly 71% sensitivity and 72.22% specificity for predicting ophthalmopathy progression. A majority of expanded thyroid clonotypes exceeding 0.001 frequency were likewise present in blood.

With regard to this clonotype: Its specificity is not known.

Beta-chain TCR CDR3 regions were amplified from RNA transcripts. Second-round multiplex PCR followed a first-round RT-PCR using HTBI primers. TCRdb analysed the multiplex PCR reads with MiXCR anew, one entry per CDR3 protein. The table records approximately 410,000 distinct CDR3 sequences, 15% of them present only once. V was pared by 2 bases and J by 4 bases, with 24 bases between. The CDR3 is 18 residues long. In germline, CDR1 is SGHDT, CDR2 YYEEEE. The study recruited hyperthyroidism patients aged 18 to 65 who were newly diagnosed, under 2 months' duration. V usage is TRBV5-6 and J usage is TRBJ2-5; the D gene could be TRBD1 or TRBD2 (5 bases each). Source material: peripheral blood. This TCR was recovered from a woman in her late teens or twenties with stable Graves' hyperthyroidism. The CDR3: CASSLLWSGGRVIETQYF. The CDR3 DNA sequence: TGTGCCAGCAGCTTACTCTGGAGTGGAGGCAGGGTGATAGAGACCCAGTACTTC.